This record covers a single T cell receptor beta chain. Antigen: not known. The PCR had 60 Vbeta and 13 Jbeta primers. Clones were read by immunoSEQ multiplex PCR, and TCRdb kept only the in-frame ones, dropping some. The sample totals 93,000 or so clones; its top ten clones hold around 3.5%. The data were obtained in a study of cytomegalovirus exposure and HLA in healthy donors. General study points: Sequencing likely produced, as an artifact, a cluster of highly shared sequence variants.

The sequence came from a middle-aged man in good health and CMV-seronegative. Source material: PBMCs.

The CDR3 is CASSLGAGSRNEQYF. CDR3 sequence (DNA): TGTGCCAGCAGCTTAGGTGCGGGGTCGAGGAACGAGCAGTACTTC. This chain links TRBV7-6 with TRBJ2-7, with D possibly matching TRBD2 (6 bases). This CDR3 contains 15 residues. The V end lost 1 base, the J end lost 5 bases, and 15 bases lay between the germline ends. Looked up from germline, CDR1 is SGHVS and CDR2 is FNYEAQ.